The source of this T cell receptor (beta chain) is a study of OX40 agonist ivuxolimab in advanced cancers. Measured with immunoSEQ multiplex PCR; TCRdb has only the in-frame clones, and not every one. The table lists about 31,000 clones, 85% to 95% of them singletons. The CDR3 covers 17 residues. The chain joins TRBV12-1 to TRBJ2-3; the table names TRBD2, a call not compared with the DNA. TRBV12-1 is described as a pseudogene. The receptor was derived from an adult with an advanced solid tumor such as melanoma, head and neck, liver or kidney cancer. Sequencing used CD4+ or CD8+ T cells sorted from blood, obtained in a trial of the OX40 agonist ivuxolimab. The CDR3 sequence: CASSSQLAGDPTDTQYF. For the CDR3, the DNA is TGTGCCAGCAGCTCCCAGCTAGCGGGAGATCCCACAGATACGCAGTATTTT.